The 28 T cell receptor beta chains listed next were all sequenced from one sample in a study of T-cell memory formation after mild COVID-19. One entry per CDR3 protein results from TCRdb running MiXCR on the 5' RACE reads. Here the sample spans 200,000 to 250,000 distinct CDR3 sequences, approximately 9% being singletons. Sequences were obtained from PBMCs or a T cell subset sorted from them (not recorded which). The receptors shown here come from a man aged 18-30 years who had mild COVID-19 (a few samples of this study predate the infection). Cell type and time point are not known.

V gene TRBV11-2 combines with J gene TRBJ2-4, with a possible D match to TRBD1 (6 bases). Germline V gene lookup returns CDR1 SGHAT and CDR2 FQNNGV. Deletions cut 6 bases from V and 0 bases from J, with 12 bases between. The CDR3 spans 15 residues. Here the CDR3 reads CASSNTGLAKNIQYF. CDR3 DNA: TGTGCCAGCAGTAACACAGGGTTAGCCAAAAACATTCAGTACTTC. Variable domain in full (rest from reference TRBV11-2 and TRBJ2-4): EAGVAQSPRYKIIEKRQSVAFWCNPISGHATLYWYQQILGQGPKLLIQFQNNGVVDDSQLPKDRFSAERLKGVDSTLKIQPAKLEDSAVYLCASSNTGLAKNIQYFGAGTRLSVL.

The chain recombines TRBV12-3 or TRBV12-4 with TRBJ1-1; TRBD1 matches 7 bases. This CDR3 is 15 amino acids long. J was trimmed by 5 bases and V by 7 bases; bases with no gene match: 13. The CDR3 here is CASNPTPTGLTEAFF. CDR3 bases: TGTGCCAGCAACCCAACCCCGACAGGGCTAACTGAAGCTTTCTTT.

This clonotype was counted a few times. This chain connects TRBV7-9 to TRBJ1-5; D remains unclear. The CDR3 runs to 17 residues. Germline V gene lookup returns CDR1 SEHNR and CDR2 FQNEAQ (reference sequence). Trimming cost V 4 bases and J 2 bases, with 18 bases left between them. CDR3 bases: TGTGCCAGCAGCTCCACCGGCGGGAGGAGGGGCAATCAGCCCCAGCATTTT. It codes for CASSSTGGRRGNQPQHF. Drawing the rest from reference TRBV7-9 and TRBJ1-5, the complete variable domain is DTGVSQNPRHKITKRGQNVTFRCDPISEHNRLYWYRQTLGQGPEFLTYFQNEAQLEKSRLLSDRFSAERPKGSFSTLEIQRTEQGDSAMYLCASSSTGGRRGNQPQHFGDGTRLSIL.

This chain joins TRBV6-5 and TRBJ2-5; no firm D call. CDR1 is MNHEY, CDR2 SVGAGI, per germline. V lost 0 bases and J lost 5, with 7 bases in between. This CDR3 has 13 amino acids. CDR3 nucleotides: TGTGCCAGCAGTTACTCGGCTGGGGAGACCCAGTACTTC. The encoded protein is CASSYSAGETQYF.

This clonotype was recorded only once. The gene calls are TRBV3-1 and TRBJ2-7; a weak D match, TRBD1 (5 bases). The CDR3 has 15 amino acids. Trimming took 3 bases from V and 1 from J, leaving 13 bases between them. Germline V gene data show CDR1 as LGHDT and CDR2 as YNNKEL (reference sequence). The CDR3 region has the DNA TGTGCCAGCAGCCAGGGGCCTGCGCGGTCCTACGAGCAGTACTTC. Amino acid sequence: CASSQGPARSYEQYF.

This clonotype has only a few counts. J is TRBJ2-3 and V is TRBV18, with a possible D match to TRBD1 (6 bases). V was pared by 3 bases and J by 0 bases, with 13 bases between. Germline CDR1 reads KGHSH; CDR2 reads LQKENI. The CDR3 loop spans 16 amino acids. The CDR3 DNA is TGTGCCAGCTCACCCAGTGTGGGGGCCAGCACAGATACGCAGTATTTT. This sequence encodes CASSPSVGASTDTQYF.

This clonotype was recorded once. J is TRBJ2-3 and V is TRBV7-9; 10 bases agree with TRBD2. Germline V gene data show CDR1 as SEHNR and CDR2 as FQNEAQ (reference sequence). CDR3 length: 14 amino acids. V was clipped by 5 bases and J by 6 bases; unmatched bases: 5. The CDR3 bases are TGTGCCAGCAGCACGAGCGGGGGGGTGGATACGCAGTATTTT. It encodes CASSTSGGVDTQYF.

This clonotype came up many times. CDR3 sequence: CASSSRWDTEAFF. For the CDR3, the DNA is TGTGCCAGCAGCTCCAGGTGGGACACTGAAGCTTTCTTT. The chain combines TRBV7-2 with TRBJ1-1; D remains unclear. Trimming pared 4 bases from V and 3 bases from J, leaving 9 bases between. The CDR3 extends over 13 amino acids. Germline CDR1 and CDR2: SGHTA and FQGNSA.

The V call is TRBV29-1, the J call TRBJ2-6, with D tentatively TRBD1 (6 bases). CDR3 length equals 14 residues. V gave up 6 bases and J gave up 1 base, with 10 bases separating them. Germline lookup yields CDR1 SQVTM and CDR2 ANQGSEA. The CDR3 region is CSVPQGSGANVLTF. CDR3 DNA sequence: TGCAGCGTCCCCCAGGGGTCTGGGGCCAACGTCCTGACTTTC. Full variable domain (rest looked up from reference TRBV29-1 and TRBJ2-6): SAVISQKPSRDICQRGTSLTIQCQVDSQVTMMFWYRQQPGQSLTLIATANQGSEATYESGFVIDKFPISRPNLTFSTLTVSNMSPEDSSIYLCSVPQGSGANVLTFGAGSRLTVL.

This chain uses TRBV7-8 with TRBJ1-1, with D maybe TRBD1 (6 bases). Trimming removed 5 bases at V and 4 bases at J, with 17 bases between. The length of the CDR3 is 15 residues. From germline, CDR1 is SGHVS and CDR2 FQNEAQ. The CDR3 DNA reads TGTGCCAGCAGCCCCCCCGGGGGGCCGGGCACTGAAGCTTTCTTT. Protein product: CASSPPGGPGTEAFF.

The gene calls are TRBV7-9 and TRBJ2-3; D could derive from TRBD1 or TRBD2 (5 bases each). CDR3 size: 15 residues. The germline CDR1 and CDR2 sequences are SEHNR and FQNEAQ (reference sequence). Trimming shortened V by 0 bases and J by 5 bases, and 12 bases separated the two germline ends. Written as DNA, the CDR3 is TGTGCCAGCAGCTTAGCGAGGGGCCGTGTAGATACGCAGTATTTT. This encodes CASSLARGRVDTQYF.

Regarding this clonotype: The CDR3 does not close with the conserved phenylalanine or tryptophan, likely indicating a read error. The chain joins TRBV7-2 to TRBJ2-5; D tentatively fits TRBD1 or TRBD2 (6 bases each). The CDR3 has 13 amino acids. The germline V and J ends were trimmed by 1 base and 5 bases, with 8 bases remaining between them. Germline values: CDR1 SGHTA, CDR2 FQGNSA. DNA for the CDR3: TGTGCCAGCAGCTTAGTAGGGGGGGAGACCCAGTACTGC. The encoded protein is CASSLVGGETQYC.

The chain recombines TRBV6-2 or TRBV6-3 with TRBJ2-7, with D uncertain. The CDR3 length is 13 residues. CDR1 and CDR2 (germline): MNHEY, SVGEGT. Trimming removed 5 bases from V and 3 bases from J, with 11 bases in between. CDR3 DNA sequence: TGTGCCAGCAGTGAAGTCAACCTCTACGAGCAGTACTTC. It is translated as CASSEVNLYEQYF.

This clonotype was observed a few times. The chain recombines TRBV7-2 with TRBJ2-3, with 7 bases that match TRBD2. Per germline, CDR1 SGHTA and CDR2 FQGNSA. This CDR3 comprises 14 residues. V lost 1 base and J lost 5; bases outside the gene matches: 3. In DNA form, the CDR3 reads TGTGCCAGCAGCTTAGTTGCGGGGGAAGATACGCAGTATTTT. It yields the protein CASSLVAGEDTQYF. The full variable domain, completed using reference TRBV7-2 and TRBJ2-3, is GAGVSQSPSNKVTEKGKDVELRCDPISGHTALYWYRQSLGQGLEFLIYFQGNSAPDKSGLPSDRFSAERTGGSVSTLTIQRTQQEDSAVYLCASSLVAGEDTQYFGPGTRLTVL.

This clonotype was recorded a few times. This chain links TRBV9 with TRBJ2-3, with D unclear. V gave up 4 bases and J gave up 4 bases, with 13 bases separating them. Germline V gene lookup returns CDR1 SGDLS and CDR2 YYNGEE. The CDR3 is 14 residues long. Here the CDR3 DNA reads TGTGCCAGCAGCACCAATACGTCCCCAGATACGCAGTATTTT. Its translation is CASSTNTSPDTQYF. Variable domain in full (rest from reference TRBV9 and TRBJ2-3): DSGVTQTPKHLITATGQRVTLRCSPRSGDLSVYWYQQSLDQGLQFLIQYYNGEERAKGNILERFSAQQFPDLHSELNLSSLELGDSALYFCASSTNTSPDTQYFGPGTRLTVL.

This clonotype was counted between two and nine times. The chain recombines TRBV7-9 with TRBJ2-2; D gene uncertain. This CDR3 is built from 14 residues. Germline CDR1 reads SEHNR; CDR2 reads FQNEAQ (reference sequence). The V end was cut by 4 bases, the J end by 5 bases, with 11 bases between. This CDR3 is CASSSERSTGELFF. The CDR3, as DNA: TGTGCCAGCAGCTCGGAGAGGTCAACCGGGGAGCTGTTTTTT. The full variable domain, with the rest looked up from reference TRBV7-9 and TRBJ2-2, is DTGVSQNPRHKITKRGQNVTFRCDPISEHNRLYWYRQTLGQGPEFLTYFQNEAQLEKSRLLSDRFSAERPKGSFSTLEIQRTEQGDSAMYLCASSSERSTGELFFGEGSRLTVL.

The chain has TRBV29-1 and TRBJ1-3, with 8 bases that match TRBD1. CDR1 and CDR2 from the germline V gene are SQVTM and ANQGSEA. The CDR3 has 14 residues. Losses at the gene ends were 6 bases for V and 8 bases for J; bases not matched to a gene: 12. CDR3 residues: CSVQPGTGADTIYF. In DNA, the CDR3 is TGCAGCGTGCAGCCCGGGACAGGTGCGGACACCATATATTTT.

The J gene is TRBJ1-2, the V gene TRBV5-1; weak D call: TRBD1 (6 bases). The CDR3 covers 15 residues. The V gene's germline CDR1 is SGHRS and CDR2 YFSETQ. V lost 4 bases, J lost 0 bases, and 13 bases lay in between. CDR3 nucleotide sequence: TGCGCCAGCAGCGCTGGGGGCTTAGCTAACTATGGCTACACCTTC. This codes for CASSAGGLANYGYTF.

The CDR3 sequence: CASSWTGGPQETQYF. Here the CDR3 DNA reads TGTGCCAGCAGCTGGACAGGGGGCCCCCAAGAGACCCAGTACTTC. The V and J genes are TRBV5-5 and TRBJ2-5; 11 positions match TRBD1. Germline CDR1 is SGHKS and CDR2 is YYEKEE (reference sequence). The CDR3 runs 15 residues. The V segment lost 3 bases and the J segment 1 base; nucleotides outside the gene matches: 2.

The CDR3 sequence is CASRLASGGGYEQYF. In DNA form, the CDR3 reads TGCGCCAGCAGACTAGCTAGCGGGGGGGGCTACGAGCAGTACTTC. The J gene is TRBJ2-7, the V gene TRBV5-1; 12 nucleotides line up with TRBD2. The germline V gene encodes CDR1 SGHRS and CDR2 YFSETQ. With 5 bases clipped from V and 3 bases from J, the junction kept 6 bases outside the gene matches. This CDR3 spans 15 amino acids.

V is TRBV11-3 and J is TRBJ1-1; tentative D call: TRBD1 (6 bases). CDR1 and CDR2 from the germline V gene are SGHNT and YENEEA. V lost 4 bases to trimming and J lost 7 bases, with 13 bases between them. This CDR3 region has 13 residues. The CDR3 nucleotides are TGTGCCAGCAGCTCCAGACAGGACCATGAAGCTTTCTTT. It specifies CASSSRQDHEAFF. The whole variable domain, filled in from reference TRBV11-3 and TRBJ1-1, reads EAGVVQSPRYKIIEKKQPVAFWCNPISGHNTLYWYLQNLGQGPELLIRYENEEAVDDSQLPKDRFSAERLKGVDSTLKIQPAELGDSAVYLCASSSRQDHEAFFGQGTRLTVV.

CDR3 amino acids: CASSLMGPQETQYF. The CDR3 coding sequence is TGTGCCAGCAGCTTAATGGGACCTCAAGAGACCCAGTACTTC. J is TRBJ2-5 and V is TRBV7-2, with D perhaps matching TRBD1 or TRBD2 (5 bases each). The V gene lost 2 bases and the J gene lost 2 bases, with 9 bases spanning the gap. This CDR3 spans 14 amino acids. Germline loops: CDR1 SGHTA, CDR2 FQGNSA.

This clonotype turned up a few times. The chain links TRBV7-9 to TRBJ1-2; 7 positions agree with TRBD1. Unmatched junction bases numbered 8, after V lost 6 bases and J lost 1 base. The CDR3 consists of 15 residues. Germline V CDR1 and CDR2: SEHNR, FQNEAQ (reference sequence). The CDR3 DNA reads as TGTGCCAGCAGATCGGGACAGCTTCGTAACTATGGCTACACCTTC. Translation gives CASRSGQLRNYGYTF.

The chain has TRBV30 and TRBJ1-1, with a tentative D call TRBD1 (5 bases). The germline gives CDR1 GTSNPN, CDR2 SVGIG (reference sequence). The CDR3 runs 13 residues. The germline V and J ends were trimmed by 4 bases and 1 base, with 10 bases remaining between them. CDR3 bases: TGTGCCTGGAAGGGGCAGGGGAACACTGAAGCTTTCTTT. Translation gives CAWKGQGNTEAFF.

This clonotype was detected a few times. Here the CDR3 DNA reads TGTGCCAGCACTACTAGCGGGGGGCTCGGGGAGCTGTTTTTT. It is translated as CASTTSGGLGELFF. The J gene is TRBJ2-2, the V gene TRBV12-3 or TRBV12-4; 12 bases match TRBD2. This CDR3 region has 14 residues. Unmatched junction bases numbered 4, after V lost 7 bases and J lost 7 bases.

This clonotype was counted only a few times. The CDR3, as DNA: TGCAGTGCTAGATCCGGACTAGCGGCTTACAATGAGCAGTTCTTC. Amino acids: CSARSGLAAYNEQFF. The rearrangement links TRBV20-1 to TRBJ2-1, with 10 nucleotides matching TRBD2. V dropped 2 bases and J dropped 4; count of bases not matched to a gene: 5. The CDR3 is made up of 15 amino acids. The germline V gene has CDR1 DFQATT and CDR2 SNEGSKA (reference sequence).

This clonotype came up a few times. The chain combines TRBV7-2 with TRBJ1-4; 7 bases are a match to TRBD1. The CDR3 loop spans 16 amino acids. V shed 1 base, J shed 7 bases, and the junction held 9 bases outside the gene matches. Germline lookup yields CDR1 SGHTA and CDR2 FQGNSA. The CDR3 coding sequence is TGTGCCAGCAGCTTAGTTAGGTCAGGGGGAGGTGAAAAACTGTTTTTT. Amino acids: CASSLVRSGGGEKLFF.

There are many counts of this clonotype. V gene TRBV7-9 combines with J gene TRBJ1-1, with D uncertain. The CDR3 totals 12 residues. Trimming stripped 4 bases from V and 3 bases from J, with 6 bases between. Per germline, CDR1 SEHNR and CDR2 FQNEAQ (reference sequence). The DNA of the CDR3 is TGTGCCAGCAGCTCGCTCCACACTGAAGCTTTCTTT. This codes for CASSSLHTEAFF.